One sample yielded the 16 T cell receptor beta chains listed below, sequenced in a study of cytomegalovirus exposure and HLA in healthy donors. Vbeta (60) and Jbeta (13) primers were used in the PCR. Here immunoSEQ multiplex PCR was the method, and the copy in TCRdb shows in-frame clones only, minus some. The sample's table shows under 90,000 clones. Sequenced input: PBMCs. Every receptor here comes from a middle-aged man in good health and CMV-seropositive.

This clone registers medium-sized by frequency. The V call is TRBV5-1, the J call TRBJ2-7; TRBD2 agrees at 7 bases. The germline V gene has CDR1 SGHRS and CDR2 YFSETQ. The V segment lost 5 bases and the J segment 5 bases; nucleotides outside the gene matches: 10. CDR3 length equals 14 residues. The CDR3 coding sequence is TGCGCCAGCAGATCACTACCGGGGGGAGACGAGCAGTACGTC. This codes for CASRSLPGGDEQYV.

In DNA form, the CDR3 reads TGTGCCACACGAGGACCGGGATACAATGAGCAGTTCTTC. Its protein is CATRGPGYNEQFF. The V and J genes are TRBV10-3 and TRBJ2-1, with D tentatively TRBD2 (5 bases). Per germline, CDR1 ENHRY and CDR2 SYGVKD. Trimming cost V 10 bases and J 4 bases, with 14 bases left between them. This CDR3 is built from 13 residues.

V gene TRBV9 combines with J gene TRBJ2-3; D not resolved. The CDR3 runs 14 residues. V gave up 0 bases and J gave up 4 bases, with 9 bases separating them. CDR1 and CDR2 (germline): SGDLS, YYNGEE. The CDR3 DNA follows: TGTGCCAGCAGCGTAGGAGTAGCTCCAGATACGCAGTATTTT. Protein product: CASSVGVAPDTQYF.

The rearrangement joins TRBV5-1 to TRBJ2-7; D unresolved. CDR1 is SGHRS, CDR2 YFSETQ, per germline. The CDR3 loop spans 13 amino acids. The germline V and J ends were trimmed by 2 bases and 3 bases, with 9 bases remaining between them. The chain's CDR3 is CASSLRVDYEQYF. The CDR3 DNA sequence: TGCGCCAGCAGCTTAAGAGTTGACTACGAGCAGTACTTC. The whole variable domain, filled in from reference TRBV5-1 and TRBJ2-7, reads KAGVTQTPRYLIKTRGQQVTLSCSPISGHRSVSWYQQTPGQGLQFLFEYFSETQRNKGNFPGRFSGRQFSNSRSEMNVSTLELGDSALYLCASSLRVDYEQYFGPGTRLTVT.

The V call is TRBV30, the J call TRBJ1-5, with TRBD1 matching 8 bases. This CDR3 spans 15 amino acids. Germline CDR1 and CDR2: GTSNPN and SVGIG (reference sequence). The ends lost 5 bases at V and 4 bases at J; junction bases unmatched: 10. CDR3 nucleotide sequence: TGTGCCTGGGATCTAGGGACAGGAGGAAATCAGCCCCAGCATTTT. Its protein is CAWDLGTGGNQPQHF. The full variable domain, rest sourced from reference TRBV30 and TRBJ1-5, is SQTIHQWPATLVQPVGSPLSLECTVEGTSNPNLYWYRQAAGRGLQLLFYSVGIGQISSEVPQNLSASRPQDRQFILSSKKLLLSDSGFYLCAWDLGTGGNQPQHFGDGTRLSIL.

The gene calls are TRBV11-3 and TRBJ2-1, with TRBD1 as a possible D gene (5 bases). Trimming cost V 2 bases and J 0 bases, with 11 bases left between them. The CDR3 sequence is 16 residues long. The V gene's germline CDR1 is SGHNT and CDR2 YENEEA. The CDR3 nucleotides read TGTGCCAGCAGCTTAAAGGGGAAGAGCTCCTACAATGAGCAGTTCTTC. It specifies CASSLKGKSSYNEQFF.

The rearrangement uses TRBV6-5 and TRBJ1-1; 9 nucleotides align to TRBD1. Germline trimming cut 4 bases from V and 11 bases from J; bases unmatched to any gene: 11. CDR3 length: 14 residues. The germline CDR1 and CDR2 sequences are MNHEY and SVGAGI. CDR3 sequence (DNA): TGTGCCAGCAGTTGGCGGGACAGGGTGGAGGAGGCTTTCTTT. Protein sequence: CASSWRDRVEEAFF.

The chain combines TRBV7-6 with TRBJ2-5, with D possibly TRBD2 on 6 matching bases. The V gene's germline CDR1 is SGHVS and CDR2 FNYEAQ. V was pared by 6 bases and J by 3 bases, with 20 bases between. The CDR3 is 16 residues long. The CDR3 DNA follows: TGTGCCAGCAGTTCTTATGGGGACCGGGGGAAAGAGACCCAGTACTTC. Translated: CASSSYGDRGKETQYF.

The genes are TRBV6-1 and TRBJ1-6; D may be TRBD1 (5 bases). Germline lookup yields CDR1 MNHNS and CDR2 SASEGT. V lost 2 bases, J lost 7 bases, and 15 bases lay in between. CDR3 length: 16 residues. The CDR3 DNA sequence: TGTGCCAGCAGTGAACGACAGCAGAATAAAAATTCACCCCTCCACTTT. Its translation: CASSERQQNKNSPLHF.

The genes are TRBV25-1 and TRBJ2-5; 8 bases are a match to TRBD1. The J segment lost 3 bases and the V segment lost 4 bases, leaving 4 bases of the junction unmatched. The CDR3 totals 14 residues. The germline V gene encodes CDR1 MGHDK and CDR2 SYGVNS. The CDR3 loop reads CASSAQTGEETQYF. Here the CDR3 DNA reads TGTGCCAGCAGTGCCCAGACAGGGGAAGAGACCCAGTACTTC. The variable domain in full, with the rest retrieved from reference TRBV25-1 and TRBJ2-5, is EADIYQTPRYLVIGTGKKITLECSQTMGHDKMYWYQQDPGMELHLIHYSYGVNSTEKGDLSSESTVSRIRTEHFPLTLESARPSHTSQYLCASSAQTGEETQYFGPGTRLLVL.

The V call is TRBV4-2, the J call TRBJ2-3; perhaps TRBD2 as D (5 bases). With 4 bases removed from V and 10 bases from J, the gap between germline ends came to 21 bases. The CDR3 sequence is 15 residues long. Germline-derived CDR1 and CDR2 are LGHNA and YNFKEQ. The CDR3 DNA follows: TGTGCCAGCAGCCTGCCTCGGACTCAGCTCTTTGCGCAGTATTTT. As protein: CASSLPRTQLFAQYF.

V usage is TRBV7-3 and J usage is TRBJ1-1, with 8 nucleotides matching TRBD1. Germline V gives CDR1 SGHTA, CDR2 FQGTGA. V lost 4 bases and J lost 6; bases outside the gene matches: 7. CDR3 size: 14 residues. In nucleotides, the CDR3 is TGTGCCAGCAGCTCTTCGGACAGGGTCGCTGAAGCTTTCTTT. Translation: CASSSSDRVAEAFF. Based on the CDR3 plus reference TRBV7-3 and TRBJ1-1, the full variable domain is GAGVSQTPSNKVTEKGKYVELRCDPISGHTALYWYRQSLGQGPEFLIYFQGTGAADDSGLPNDRFFAVRPEGSVSTLKIQRTERGDSAVYLCASSSSDRVAEAFFGQGTRLTVV.

J is TRBJ2-1 and V is TRBV29-1, with TRBD2 matching 7 bases. J lost 0 bases, V lost 0 bases, and 2 bases had no gene match. The CDR3 runs to 15 residues. Germline CDR1 SQVTM, CDR2 ANQGSEA. DNA for the CDR3: TGCAGCGTTGAAGACCCGGGGGGCTCCTACAATGAGCAGTTCTTC. It translates to CSVEDPGGSYNEQFF.

The chain combines TRBV5-1 with TRBJ1-1; D is perhaps TRBD1 (6 bases). Deletions cut 3 bases from V and 7 bases from J, with 19 bases between. The CDR3 spans 15 residues. Germline V gives CDR1 SGHRS, CDR2 YFSETQ. The CDR3 DNA follows: TGCGCCAGCAGCTCCTTAATGGGGGGGGCTGTTGAAGCTTTCTTT. Its protein is CASSSLMGGAVEAFF.

The chain recombines TRBV6-6 with TRBJ1-1; D gene ambiguous. Trimming cost V 5 bases and J 0 bases, with 10 bases left between them. Germline V gene lookup returns CDR1 MNHNY and CDR2 SVGAGI (reference sequence). This CDR3 has 14 residues. The CDR3 loop is CASSLKLMNTEAFF. The CDR3 DNA reads TGTGCCAGCAGTCTAAAATTAATGAACACTGAAGCTTTCTTT.

V usage is TRBV9 and J usage is TRBJ1-1, with TRBD1 matching 7 bases. The CDR3 has 14 amino acids. Germline CDR1 and CDR2: SGDLS and YYNGEE. V trimming: 2 bases; J trimming: 2 bases; junction bases outside the gene matches: 3. In DNA, the CDR3 is TGTGCCAGCAGCGTTCGGGACAGTAACACTGAAGCTTTCTTT. Protein sequence: CASSVRDSNTEAFF.